This is a list of T cell receptor beta chains from one sample in a study of T-cell reconstitution after alpha-beta-depleted transplantation in children. Each CDR3 protein gets one entry after TCRdb re-called the PCR reads with MiXCR. The sample gives roughly 500,000 distinct CDR3 sequences, approximately 32% of which show up once; 2% to 2.5% is in the top ten. This specimen was PBMCs from the stem cell graft donor, taken from the stem cell graft. The receptor set was obtained from a human donor who donated a stem cell graft to a child with aplastic anemia. Each CDR3 is given with its conserved first and last residue. A D gene is named only where the DNA matches it firmly. A clone size is listed for some rows: how often the clone was seen (once, few, many), or a class if it is expanded.

V gene	clone size	J gene	D gene	CDR3 DNA	CDR3 protein
TRBV12-3/TRBV12-4	few	TRBJ2-7	-	TGTGCCAGCAGTCCGGATACAGGGCTCGATTACGAGCAGTACTTC	CASSPDTGLDYEQYF
TRBV5-1	few	TRBJ2-7	-	TGCGCCAGCAGCCGACCCGGAGTCGACGAGCAGTACTTC	CASSRPGVDEQYF
TRBV20-1	few	TRBJ2-3	-	TGCAGTCCCTTTCTGGGACGCACAGATACGCAGTATTTT	CSPFLGRTDTQYF
TRBV28	once	TRBJ1-5	TRBD1	TGTGCCAGCGTTGGAGGGGGCGAGTCCCGTCAGCCCCAGCATTTT	CASVGGGESRQPQHF
TRBV3-1	-	TRBJ2-2	TRBD1	TGTGCCAGCAGCCCGGGGACAGGGCGGGCCGGGGAGCTGTTTTTT	CASSPGTGRAGELFF
TRBV7-2	-	TRBJ1-4	-	TGTGCCAGCAGCTCCGGGGGCAGGCGGGAGGAAAAACTGTTTTTT	CASSSGGRREEKLFF
TRBV7-1	few	TRBJ2-1	TRBD2	TGTGCCAGCAGCTCCCCTGGACGGCCGGGACTAGCGGGATCGAGCTCCTACAATGAGCAGTTCTTC	CASSSPGRPGLAGSSSYNEQFF
TRBV29-1	few	TRBJ2-7	TRBD1	TGCAGCGTTGCGACAGGGCTTAACGAGCAGTACTTC	CSVATGLNEQYF
TRBV29-1	many	TRBJ2-7	TRBD1	TGCAGCGTGGCTACCGGGACAGGGGTGGTGCAGTACTTC	CSVATGTGVVQYF
TRBV30	-	TRBJ1-2	TRBD1	TGTGCCTGGATCCGACGGGGGACAGAATATGGCTACACCTTC	CAWIRRGTEYGYTF
TRBV10-3	-	TRBJ2-1	-	TGTGCCATCAGTGTTGGGGACCCTAATTACTCCTACAATGAGCAGTTCTTC	CAISVGDPNYSYNEQFF
TRBV7-2	-	TRBJ1-3	-	TGTGCCAGCAGCTACCAGGGGCAGGGTGGAAACACCATATATTTT	CASSYQGQGGNTIYF
TRBV10-3	few	TRBJ2-1	TRBD2	TGTGCCATCAGTGAGTCCCGTACTAGCGGGGTCAACAATGAGCAGTTCTTC	CAISESRTSGVNNEQFF
TRBV6-1	-	TRBJ1-2	-	TGTGCCAGCAGTGAAGCAGCCGGGGCAGGGAACTATGGCTACACCTTC	CASSEAAGAGNYGYTF
TRBV9	few	TRBJ1-5	-	TGTGCCAGCAGCGTAGCCCCGGGGGCGGGTCAGCCCCAGCATTTT	CASSVAPGAGQPQHF
TRBV5-1	few	TRBJ2-3	TRBD1	TGCGCCAGCAGCGCAGACAGGGGATCAGATACGCAGTATTTT	CASSADRGSDTQYF
TRBV5-1	-	TRBJ2-2	TRBD1	TGCGCCAGCAGCTTGGAAGGGACAGTTAACACCGGGGAGCTGTTTTTT	CASSLEGTVNTGELFF
TRBV29-1	-	TRBJ2-3	TRBD2	TGCAGCGTTCAGCTGAGAATAGCGGGCCACACAGATACGCAGTATTTT	CSVQLRIAGHTDTQYF
TRBV6-5	few	TRBJ2-7	-	TGTGCCAGCAGTTCCGGACAGGTCGCGGGAGGCTTTGCCTACGAGCAGTACTTC	CASSSGQVAGGFAYEQYF
TRBV15	-	TRBJ2-1	TRBD2	TGTGCCACCAGCCCGGGGGGAGAGGCGGGAAGGTCCTACAATGAGCAGTTCTTC	CATSPGGEAGRSYNEQFF
TRBV7-9	many	TRBJ1-2	-	TGTGCCAGCAGCTTAGCAGGATCTTATGGCTACACCTTC	CASSLAGSYGYTF
TRBV7-2	few	TRBJ1-1	-	TGTGCCAGCAGACCAGGGGATTCGAACACTGAAGCTTTCTTT	CASRPGDSNTEAFF
TRBV6-2/TRBV6-3	-	TRBJ2-4	TRBD2	TGTGCCAGCAGTCGAACCCAGCGGGGAACCAAAAACATTCAGTACTTC	CASSRTQRGTKNIQYF
TRBV7-2	few	TRBJ2-1	-	TGTGCCAGCAGCTCCGGGGGATCGTACAATGAGCAGTTCTTC	CASSSGGSYNEQFF
TRBV29-1	-	TRBJ1-1	TRBD1	TGCAGCGGTGACAGGGTCTCTGAAGCTTTCTTT	CSGDRVSEAFF
TRBV29-1	few	TRBJ2-1	-	TGCAGCGTTCAGTCGTCTGGGCGAGGGACCTACAATGAGCAGTTCTTC	CSVQSSGRGTYNEQFF
TRBV3-1	-	TRBJ1-6	-	TGTGCCAGCAGCCAAAACAGCGGCTCACCCCTCCACTTT	CASSQNSGSPLHF
TRBV6-5	few	TRBJ1-1	-	TGTGCCAGCAGTTACTCCGGAGACGGGAACACTGAAGCTTTCTTT	CASSYSGDGNTEAFF
TRBV20-1	few	TRBJ2-5	TRBD1	TGCAGTGCTAGTCGCGGACAGGGCCAGTACTTC	CSASRGQGQYF
TRBV6-2/TRBV6-3	-	TRBJ1-2	-	TGTGCCAGCACCCGACGGGGGTATGGCTACACCTTC	CASTRRGYGYTF